The 5 T cell receptor beta chains given below trace back to one sample, sequenced in a study of response to subunit inactivated influenza vaccine. TCRdb re-called the RT-PCR reads with MiXCR, one entry per CDR3 protein. There are about 570,000 distinct CDR3 sequences in the sample; roughly 12% occur only once, and about 11% lies in the top ten. These data are also associated with another study on T cells expressing NK-cell markers. That paper adds: As the method of synthesis, 5'RACE template switching with UMIs yielded TCR beta cDNA.

The sequenced sample was PBMCs from blood, obtained on the day of vaccination. Every receptor here comes from a man aged 50-60 years who received an inactivated influenza vaccine.

V usage is TRBV7-2 and J usage is TRBJ2-2; D uncertain. The CDR3 spans 14 residues. Germline-derived CDR1 and CDR2 are SGHTA and FQGNSA. Trimming pared 6 bases from V and 2 bases from J, leaving 10 bases between. The CDR3 loop reads CASRIGVNTGELFF. CDR3 bases: TGTGCCAGCAGAATCGGAGTAAACACCGGGGAGCTGTTTTTT.

The V and J genes are TRBV29-1 and TRBJ2-7; weak D call: TRBD1 (6 bases). Germline values: CDR1 SQVTM, CDR2 ANQGSEA. This CDR3 has 13 amino acids. The V and J ends lost 4 bases and 2 bases respectively, with 12 bases between them. In DNA, the CDR3 is TGCAGCGTTGTCGGACAGTACGCCTACGAGCAGTACTTC. This translates into CSVVGQYAYEQYF.

J is TRBJ2-1 and V is TRBV5-1; the match to TRBD2 covers 7 bases. V dropped 1 base and J dropped 3; count of bases not matched to a gene: 4. The CDR3 extends over 15 amino acids. Looked up from germline, CDR1 is SGHRS and CDR2 is YFSETQ. The DNA of the CDR3 is TGCGCCAGCAGCTTGCTAGCGGAGGTCTACAATGAGCAGTTCTTC. Amino acids: CASSLLAEVYNEQFF.

The chain carries TRBV14 and TRBJ1-4, with unresolved D. The V end lost 5 bases, the J end lost 2 bases, and 12 bases lay between the germline ends. CDR1 is SGHDN and CDR2 is FVKESK in the germline V gene. The CDR3 is 15 residues long. CDR3 sequence (DNA): TGTGCCAGCAGCGGGCAGAGGAGGACTAATGAAAAACTGTTTTTT. It translates to CASSGQRRTNEKLFF.

The rearrangement joins TRBV4-3 to TRBJ1-3; 7 bases are a match to TRBD1. Unmatched junction bases numbered 6, after V lost 1 base and J lost 0 bases. The CDR3 is 17 amino acids. Germline-derived CDR1 and CDR2 are LGHNA and YSLEER. The CDR3 spells CASSQVRTGRSGNTIYF. The CDR3 DNA reads as TGCGCCAGCAGCCAAGTCCGGACAGGCCGCTCTGGAAACACCATATATTTT.